The entry below describes one TCR beta chain. Its antigen is unknown. This CDR3 spans 14 amino acids. J was trimmed by 5 bases and V by 5 bases; bases with no gene match: 4. Germline V gene data show CDR1 as SGHTA and CDR2 as FQGTGA. What supplied the PBMCs was 7.5 to 10 ml of fresh peripheral blood. Using RNA transcripts, the TCR beta CDR3 regions were amplified. RT-PCR with HTBI primers came first, then second-round multiplex PCR. TCRdb called the multiplex PCR reads again in MiXCR, with one record for every CDR3 protein. The table records 200,000 to 300,000 distinct CDR3 sequences, less than 55% of them present only once. This specimen belongs to a study of Graves' ophthalmopathy and Graves' hyperthyroidism. Background on the study: No treatment had been given when peripheral blood was collected at initial diagnosis. Regarding the study as a whole: Classification of ophthalmopathy versus stable hyperthyroidism by a 13-signature model yielded roughly 86% sensitivity and around 81% specificity. The study's model predicted ophthalmopathy progression at 65% to 71% sensitivity and 72% to 75% specificity.

The sequence came from an adult man with Graves' ophthalmopathy. This chain connects TRBV7-3 to TRBJ2-3, with 10 bases fitting TRBD2. The sequenced material came from peripheral blood. In DNA, the CDR3 is TGTGCCAGCAGCCTAGCGGGAGTAGGAGATACGCAGTATTTT. It is translated as CASSLAGVGDTQYF.